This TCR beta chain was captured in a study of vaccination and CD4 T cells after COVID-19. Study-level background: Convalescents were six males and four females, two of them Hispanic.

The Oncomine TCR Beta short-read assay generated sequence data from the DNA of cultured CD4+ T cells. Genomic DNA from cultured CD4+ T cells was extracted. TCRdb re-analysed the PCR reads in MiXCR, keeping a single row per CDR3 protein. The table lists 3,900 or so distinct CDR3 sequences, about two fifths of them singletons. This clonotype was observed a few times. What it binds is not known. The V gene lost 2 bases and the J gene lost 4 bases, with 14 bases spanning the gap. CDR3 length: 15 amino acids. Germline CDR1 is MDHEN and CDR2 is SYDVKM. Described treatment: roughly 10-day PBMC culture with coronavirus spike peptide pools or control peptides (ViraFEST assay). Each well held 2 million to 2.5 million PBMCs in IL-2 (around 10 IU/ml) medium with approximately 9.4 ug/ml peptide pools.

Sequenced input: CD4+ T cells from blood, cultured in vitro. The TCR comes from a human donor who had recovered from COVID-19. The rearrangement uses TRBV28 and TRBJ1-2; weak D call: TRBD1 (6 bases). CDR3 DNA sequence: TGTGCCAGCAGTTTAGTGGCAGGGGACCCCTATGGCTACACCTTC. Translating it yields CASSLVAGDPYGYTF.